Sequencing of this T cell receptor (beta chain) was carried out in a study of blood T cell repertoires in COVID-19. Per the original methods: Quantification of nucleated cells was approximated via reference gene primer amplification. Repertoires were generated with immunoSEQ multiplex PCR, while TCRdb's copy carries only in-frame clones and drops some. V and J calls and clone size come straight from that table; D and trimming were deduced from the DNA. The table shows 270,000 or so clones, with around 90% occurring only once. Germline V gene data show CDR1 as MGHDK and CDR2 as SYGVNS. The CDR3 extends over 16 amino acids. J lost 7 bases, V lost 3 bases, and 12 bases had no gene match.

This chain joins TRBV25-1 and TRBJ2-1; TRBD1 matches 7 bases. This clonotype was sampled from a man aged 40-55 years who had been exposed to COVID-19. Specimen: PBMCs or T cells enriched from blood (not recorded which). In nucleotides, the CDR3 is TGTGCCAGCAGTGAGTTCCGGACAGGACCCTTGAATGAGCAGTTCTTC. It is translated as CASSEFRTGPLNEQFF.